A selection of T cell receptor beta chains follows, all from one sample in a study of regulatory T cells in long-lasting Graves disease. TCRdb processed the multiplex PCR reads anew with MiXCR; each CDR3 protein has one entry. The sample carries 650,000 to 850,000 distinct CDR3 sequences, about 32% recorded once. This sample comprised peripheral blood mononuclear cells (PBMCs), obtained when the disease was refractory, from a patient treated with antithyroid drugs. Every receptor here comes from a female donor with Graves disease. Each CDR3 is given with its conserved first and last residue. The D gene is left open where the match is weak. Only part of the rows carry a size: once, few, many, or a class if the clone is expanded.

D gene: NA; J gene: TRBJ1-6; clone size: few; CDR3 length: 17; V gene: TRBV19; CDR3 DNA: TGTGCCAGTAGTATGCGTCGACACTCCGTCGCGGATTCACCCCTCCACTTT; CDR3 protein: CASSMRRHSVADSPLHF
D gene: NA; J gene: TRBJ1-1; clone size: NA; CDR3 length: 16; V gene: TRBV6-1; CDR3 DNA: TGTGCCAGCAGTCGGGGGGCGAAAGGGGTTGGTGCGGAAGCTTTCTTT; CDR3 protein: CASSRGAKGVGAEAFF
D gene: NA; J gene: TRBJ1-4; clone size: NA; CDR3 length: 14; V gene: TRBV12-3/TRBV12-4; CDR3 DNA: TGTGCCAGCAGTCTACGGCCTCTAGGTGAAAAACTGTTTTTT; CDR3 protein: CASSLRPLGEKLFF
D gene: NA; J gene: TRBJ1-1; clone size: few; CDR3 length: 13; V gene: TRBV29-1; CDR3 DNA: TGCAGCGGCAGCCGGGATTTGAACACTGAAGCTTTCTTT; CDR3 protein: CSGSRDLNTEAFF
D gene: NA; J gene: TRBJ1-2; clone size: few; CDR3 length: 12; V gene: TRBV12-3/TRBV12-4; CDR3 DNA: TGTGCCAGCAGCGGCGCGGGATATGGCTACACCTTC; CDR3 protein: CASSGAGYGYTF
D gene: NA; J gene: TRBJ1-5; clone size: many; CDR3 length: 13; V gene: TRBV2; CDR3 DNA: TGTGCCAGCAGCAGGGGATACAATCAGCCCCAGCATTTT; CDR3 protein: CASSRGYNQPQHF
D gene: NA; J gene: TRBJ1-4; clone size: NA; CDR3 length: 15; V gene: TRBV28; CDR3 DNA: TGTGCCAGCAAAATCAGGGGTGGAACTAATGAAAAACTGTTTTTT; CDR3 protein: CASKIRGGTNEKLFF
D gene: NA; J gene: TRBJ1-1; clone size: NA; CDR3 length: 11; V gene: TRBV28; CDR3 DNA: TGTGCCAGCCGTCTCCAGGTTGAAGCTTTCTTT; CDR3 protein: CASRLQVEAFF
D gene: NA; J gene: TRBJ1-4; clone size: few; CDR3 length: 13; V gene: TRBV20-1; CDR3 DNA: TGCAGTGCTAGTAGAGGATTTAATGAAAAACTGTTTTTT; CDR3 protein: CSASRGFNEKLFF
D gene: NA; J gene: TRBJ1-4; clone size: NA; CDR3 length: 11; V gene: TRBV20-1; CDR3 DNA: TGCAGTGCTAACCCGAATGAAAAACTGTTTTTT; CDR3 protein: CSANPNEKLFF
D gene: TRBD1; J gene: TRBJ1-1; clone size: NA; CDR3 length: 13; V gene: TRBV24-1; CDR3 DNA: TGTGCCACCAGTGAGACAGGGTTCACTGAAGCTTTCTTT; CDR3 protein: CATSETGFTEAFF
D gene: TRBD1; J gene: TRBJ2-2; clone size: NA; CDR3 length: 17; V gene: TRBV3-1; CDR3 DNA: TGTGCCAGCAGCCAAGATTTACAGGGGGCACTCACCGGGGAGCTGTTTTTT; CDR3 protein: CASSQDLQGALTGELFF
D gene: NA; J gene: TRBJ2-2; clone size: NA; CDR3 length: 15; V gene: TRBV7-2; CDR3 DNA: TGTGCCAACAGCTTGGGAGCGGCGAACACCGGGGAGCTGTTTTTT; CDR3 protein: CANSLGAANTGELFF
D gene: TRBD1; J gene: TRBJ1-1; clone size: few; CDR3 length: 18; V gene: TRBV9; CDR3 DNA: TGTGCCAGCAGCGTAGGGCAGGGGGCCGCTCCCTTGAACACTGAAGCTTTCTTT; CDR3 protein: CASSVGQGAAPLNTEAFF
D gene: NA; J gene: TRBJ1-5; clone size: NA; CDR3 length: 16; V gene: TRBV19; CDR3 DNA: TGTGCCAGCTCAACAGGCCAGGGCTATAGCAATCAGCCCCAGCATTTT; CDR3 protein: CASSTGQGYSNQPQHF
D gene: TRBD1; J gene: TRBJ1-1; clone size: many; CDR3 length: 17; V gene: TRBV28; CDR3 DNA: TGTGCCAGCAGTTTCCCAACAGGGGGTCACCCGAACACTGAAGCTTTCTTT; CDR3 protein: CASSFPTGGHPNTEAFF
D gene: TRBD1; J gene: TRBJ1-4; clone size: NA; CDR3 length: 16; V gene: TRBV5-1; CDR3 DNA: TGCGCCAGCAGCCCGGTGGCAGGGGGTCCGGGTGAAAAACTGTTTTTT; CDR3 protein: CASSPVAGGPGEKLFF
D gene: NA; J gene: TRBJ1-2; clone size: NA; CDR3 length: 15; V gene: TRBV4-1; CDR3 DNA: TGCGCCAGCAGCCAAGAGGGGGTCAGGGACTATGGCTACACCTTC; CDR3 protein: CASSQEGVRDYGYTF
D gene: NA; J gene: TRBJ1-2; clone size: NA; CDR3 length: 13; V gene: TRBV30; CDR3 DNA: TGTGCCTGGAGCCAGATGGGGGGAAACGGCTACACCTTC; CDR3 protein: CAWSQMGGNGYTF
D gene: NA; J gene: TRBJ2-7; clone size: once; CDR3 length: 15; V gene: TRBV4-1; CDR3 DNA: TGCGCCAGCAGCCTAAAACTAGCTGAAGCCTACGAGCAGTACTTC; CDR3 protein: CASSLKLAEAYEQYF
D gene: NA; J gene: TRBJ1-2; clone size: NA; CDR3 length: 13; V gene: TRBV6-1; CDR3 DNA: TGTGCCAGCAGCCCCTACAGGACAAATGGCTACACCTTC; CDR3 protein: CASSPYRTNGYTF
D gene: TRBD1; J gene: TRBJ1-4; clone size: many; CDR3 length: 15; V gene: TRBV7-9; CDR3 DNA: TGTGCCAGCAGCTTTGACAGGGGGTCTAATGAAAAACTGTTTTTT; CDR3 protein: CASSFDRGSNEKLFF
D gene: NA; J gene: TRBJ2-7; clone size: few; CDR3 length: 15; V gene: TRBV7-9; CDR3 DNA: TGTGCCAGCAGCTCCGACCTCGGGACACCTTACGAGCAGTACTTC; CDR3 protein: CASSSDLGTPYEQYF
D gene: TRBD1; J gene: TRBJ1-5; clone size: NA; CDR3 length: 16; V gene: TRBV7-8; CDR3 DNA: TGTGCCAGCAGCCCAGGGACAGGGACTAGCAATCAGCCCCAGCATTTT; CDR3 protein: CASSPGTGTSNQPQHF
D gene: NA; J gene: TRBJ2-6; clone size: NA; CDR3 length: 17; V gene: TRBV4-1; CDR3 DNA: TGCGCCAGCAGCCAAGATCCGGATAGTTCAGGGGCCAACGTCCTGACTTTC; CDR3 protein: CASSQDPDSSGANVLTF
D gene: NA; J gene: TRBJ2-7; clone size: few; CDR3 length: 15; V gene: TRBV20-1; CDR3 DNA: TGCAGTGCTAGAGTCCGTCAAGGGGGGTCGAGCGAGCAGTACTTC; CDR3 protein: CSARVRQGGSSEQYF
D gene: NA; J gene: TRBJ2-3; clone size: NA; CDR3 length: 12; V gene: TRBV20-1; CDR3 DNA: TGCAGTGCTCCCGGACGCGGAGATACGCAGTATTTT; CDR3 protein: CSAPGRGDTQYF
D gene: NA; J gene: TRBJ1-1; clone size: few; CDR3 length: 15; V gene: TRBV27; CDR3 DNA: TGTGCCAGCAGTTCGCCCACGGGGGGGGTCACTGAAGCTTTCTTT; CDR3 protein: CASSSPTGGVTEAFF
D gene: NA; J gene: TRBJ1-5; clone size: NA; CDR3 length: 15; V gene: TRBV18; CDR3 DNA: TGTGCCAGCTCACCGGGGAGAGGGGGAGATCAGCCCCAGCATTTT; CDR3 protein: CASSPGRGGDQPQHF
D gene: TRBD2; J gene: TRBJ2-7; clone size: few; CDR3 length: 17; V gene: TRBV6-5; CDR3 DNA: TGTGCCAGCAGTTACGCGATCGGACTAGCGGGAGTCCACGAGCAGTACTTC; CDR3 protein: CASSYAIGLAGVHEQYF
D gene: NA; J gene: TRBJ1-1; clone size: NA; CDR3 length: 13; V gene: TRBV14; CDR3 DNA: TGTGCCAGCAGCCTAATTGTGGGGAGCGAAGCTTTCTTT; CDR3 protein: CASSLIVGSEAFF
D gene: NA; J gene: TRBJ1-1; clone size: few; CDR3 length: 12; V gene: TRBV30; CDR3 DNA: TGTGCCTGTTGGACTGACTACACTGAAGCTTTCTTT; CDR3 protein: CACWTDYTEAFF
D gene: NA; J gene: TRBJ1-2; clone size: NA; CDR3 length: 13; V gene: TRBV7-2; CDR3 DNA: TGTGCCAGCAGCGAGGCCAGCCGCTATGGCTACACCTTC; CDR3 protein: CASSEASRYGYTF
D gene: NA; J gene: TRBJ2-7; clone size: few; CDR3 length: 13; V gene: TRBV5-6; CDR3 DNA: TGTGCCAGCAGCCTCCCGCCCTCCAAAGAGCAGTACTTC; CDR3 protein: CASSLPPSKEQYF
D gene: NA; J gene: TRBJ1-2; clone size: few; CDR3 length: 14; V gene: TRBV27; CDR3 DNA: TGTGCCAGCAGTTTAAGACACACGAACTATGGCTACACCTTC; CDR3 protein: CASSLRHTNYGYTF
D gene: NA; J gene: TRBJ1-1; clone size: NA; CDR3 length: 10; V gene: TRBV29-1; CDR3 DNA: TGCAGCGGTCACCGGGCCGAAGCTTTCTTT; CDR3 protein: CSGHRAEAFF
D gene: TRBD1; J gene: TRBJ2-4; clone size: NA; CDR3 length: 15; V gene: TRBV11-2; CDR3 DNA: TGTGCCAGCAGCTTACTCCGGGACAGGGAAAACATTCAGTACTTC; CDR3 protein: CASSLLRDRENIQYF
D gene: TRBD1; J gene: TRBJ1-2; clone size: NA; CDR3 length: 15; V gene: TRBV12-3/TRBV12-4; CDR3 DNA: TGTGCCAGCAATCCCGGGGGGACAGATAGCTATGGCTACACCTTC; CDR3 protein: CASNPGGTDSYGYTF
D gene: NA; J gene: TRBJ2-5; clone size: NA; CDR3 length: 15; V gene: TRBV11-1; CDR3 DNA: TGTGCCAGCAGCTTAGGCGGGATCAGACAAGAGACCCAGTACTTC; CDR3 protein: CASSLGGIRQETQYF
D gene: NA; J gene: TRBJ2-7; clone size: many; CDR3 length: 18; V gene: TRBV28; CDR3 DNA: TGTGCCAGCAGTTTAATCCTGGCACCCGGGGCGAATCCCTACGAGCAGTACTTC; CDR3 protein: CASSLILAPGANPYEQYF
D gene: TRBD2; J gene: TRBJ2-1; clone size: NA; CDR3 length: 18; V gene: TRBV28; CDR3 DNA: TGTGCCAGCAGTTTGGGACTAGCGGGACCACCCCATTACAATGAGCAGTTCTTC; CDR3 protein: CASSLGLAGPPHYNEQFF
D gene: NA; J gene: TRBJ1-1; clone size: many; CDR3 length: 13; V gene: TRBV6-1; CDR3 DNA: TGTGCCAGCACCTGGGGCAAGAACACTGAAGCTTTCTTT; CDR3 protein: CASTWGKNTEAFF
D gene: NA; J gene: TRBJ2-5; clone size: few; CDR3 length: 13; V gene: TRBV12-3/TRBV12-4; CDR3 DNA: TGTGCCAGCAGTTTATACGGGAGTGAGACCCAGTACTTC; CDR3 protein: CASSLYGSETQYF
D gene: NA; J gene: TRBJ1-2; clone size: NA; CDR3 length: 15; V gene: TRBV20-1; CDR3 DNA: TGCAGTGCTAGTGGTACAGACAGTCGGTACTATGGCTACACCTTC; CDR3 protein: CSASGTDSRYYGYTF
D gene: TRBD1; J gene: TRBJ1-2; clone size: once; CDR3 length: 13; V gene: TRBV12-3/TRBV12-4; CDR3 DNA: TGTGCCAGCAGCAGGGACAGGAACTATGACTACACCTTC; CDR3 protein: CASSRDRNYDYTF
D gene: NA; J gene: TRBJ2-7; clone size: few; CDR3 length: 12; V gene: TRBV20-1; CDR3 DNA: TGCAGTGCTGTCGGACTCTCCTACGAGCAGTACTTC; CDR3 protein: CSAVGLSYEQYF
D gene: NA; J gene: TRBJ2-5; clone size: once; CDR3 length: 14; V gene: TRBV6-1; CDR3 DNA: TGTGCCAGCAGAGTAGACCAAAAGAGGGAGACCCAGTACTTC; CDR3 protein: CASRVDQKRETQYF
D gene: TRBD1; J gene: TRBJ2-2; clone size: NA; CDR3 length: 16; V gene: TRBV12-3/TRBV12-4; CDR3 DNA: TGTGCCAGCAGCTTACGGACAGGGGTCTCCACCGGGGAGCTGTTTTTT; CDR3 protein: CASSLRTGVSTGELFF
D gene: NA; J gene: TRBJ1-1; clone size: NA; CDR3 length: 15; V gene: TRBV5-5; CDR3 DNA: TGTGCCAGCAGCCAAGGGACGATTGGGGGCACCGAAGCTTTCTTT; CDR3 protein: CASSQGTIGGTEAFF
D gene: NA; J gene: TRBJ1-4; clone size: few; CDR3 length: 12; V gene: TRBV12-3/TRBV12-4; CDR3 DNA: TGTGCCAGCAGTTTAGGTTCGGGGGTTCGGATTTTT; CDR3 protein: CASSLGSGVRIF